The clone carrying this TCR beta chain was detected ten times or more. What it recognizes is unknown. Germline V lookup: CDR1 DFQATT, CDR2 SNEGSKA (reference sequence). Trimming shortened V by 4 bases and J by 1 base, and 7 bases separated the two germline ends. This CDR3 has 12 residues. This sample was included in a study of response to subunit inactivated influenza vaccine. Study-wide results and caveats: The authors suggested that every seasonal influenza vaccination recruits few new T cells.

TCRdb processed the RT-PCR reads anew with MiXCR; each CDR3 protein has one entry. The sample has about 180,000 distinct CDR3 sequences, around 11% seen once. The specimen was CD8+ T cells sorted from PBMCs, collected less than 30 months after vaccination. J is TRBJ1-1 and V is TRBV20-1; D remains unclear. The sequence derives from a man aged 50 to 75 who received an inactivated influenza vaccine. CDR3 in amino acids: CSATPRNTEAFF. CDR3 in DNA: TGCAGTGCTACCCCAAGGAACACTGAAGCTTTCTTT.